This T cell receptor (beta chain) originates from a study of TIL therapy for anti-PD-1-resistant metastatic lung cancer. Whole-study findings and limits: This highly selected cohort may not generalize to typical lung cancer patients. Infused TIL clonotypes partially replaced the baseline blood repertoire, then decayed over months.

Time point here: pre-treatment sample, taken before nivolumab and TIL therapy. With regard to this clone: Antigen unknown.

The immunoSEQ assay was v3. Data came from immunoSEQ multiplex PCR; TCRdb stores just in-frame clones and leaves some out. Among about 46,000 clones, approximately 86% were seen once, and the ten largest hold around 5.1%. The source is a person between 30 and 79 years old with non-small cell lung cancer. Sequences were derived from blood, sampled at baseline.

DNA for the CDR3: TGCGCCAGCAGCTTGGACCTTAACAGGGGTCGGAAGACCGGGGAGCTGTTTTTT. It is translated as CASSLDLNRGRKTGELFF. The chain employs TRBV5-1 and TRBJ2-2; 7 bases line up with TRBD1. The V segment lost 0 bases and the J segment 5 bases; nucleotides outside the gene matches: 13. The CDR3 spans 18 residues. From germline, CDR1 is SGHRS and CDR2 YFSETQ. Drawing the rest from reference TRBV5-1 and TRBJ2-2, the complete variable domain is KAGVTQTPRYLIKTRGQQVTLSCSPISGHRSVSWYQQTPGQGLQFLFEYFSETQRNKGNFPGRFSGRQFSNSRSEMNVSTLELGDSALYLCASSLDLNRGRKTGELFFGEGSRLTVL.